This note documents a single TCR beta chain sequence. Its target is not known. A TCRbeta library incorporating unique molecular identifiers was prepared. TCRdb re-analysed the PCR reads in MiXCR, keeping a single row per CDR3 protein. The sample records around 600,000 distinct CDR3 sequences, under 25% being singletons. The data stem from a study of T-cell reconstitution after alpha-beta-depleted transplantation in children. Study observations and caveats: At one year after transplant, newly produced T cells mostly accounted for T-cell counts and diversity. Where some patients showed high TCRbeta diversity at day 60, it came from recipient T cells and thymic progenitors that had survived. Several hundred rapidly expanded clones from non-depleted graft cells reportedly supplied alpha-beta T cells about two months post-transplant.

Germline CDR1 SNHLY, CDR2 FYNNEI. Trimming shortened V by 5 bases and J by 6 bases, and 14 bases separated the two germline ends. The CDR3 sequence is 14 residues long. The V gene is TRBV2, the J gene TRBJ2-1; TRBD2 is a possible D gene (6 bases). The sequence came from a boy under three years old who had a stem cell transplant for acute myeloid leukemia, so the T cells may come from the graft donor. Sequencing was performed on PBMCs, mostly from graft donor cells, taken 360 days after TCRalphabeta/CD19-depleted stem cell transplant. CDR3 DNA: TGTGCCAGCAGTAAATTGACTAGGGCCAATGAGCAGTTCTTC. Encoded protein: CASSKLTRANEQFF.